This is a list of T cell receptor beta chains from one sample in a study of beta chain features in type 1 diabetes. The assay was immunoSEQ multiplex PCR, and TCRdb's table has in-frame clones only and misses some. The sample records nearly 700,000 clones, 13% being singletons. Sequencing was done on a sample of naive CD4+ T cells from blood. The origin of the receptors is a man between 18 and 35 years old with type 1 diabetes. CDR3s include the opening cysteine and the closing phenylalanine or tryptophan. The order of the fields is clone size, J gene, D gene, V gene, CDR3 length, CDR3 DNA, CDR3 protein. A D gene is named only where the DNA matches it firmly. The size entry is marked missing in some rows and otherwise reads once, few, many or a size class.

few	TRBJ2-5	-	TRBV2	13	TGTGCCAGCACATCCCCCGGGAAAGAGACCCAGTACTTC	CASTSPGKETQYF
few	TRBJ1-5	TRBD1	TRBV7-9	15	TGTGCCAGCAGCCGGACAGGGGGCCTCAATCAGCCCCAGCATTTT	CASSRTGGLNQPQHF
-	TRBJ1-5	TRBD1	TRBV7-8	16	TGTGCCAGCAGCGGGAGGACAGGGGCCGGCAATCAGCCCCAGCATTTT	CASSGRTGAGNQPQHF
few	TRBJ1-1	TRBD1	TRBV5-6	15	TGTGCCAGCAGCACCGGGACAGGGGCGGGCACTGAAGCTTTCTTT	CASSTGTGAGTEAFF
-	TRBJ1-1	-	TRBV29-1	12	TGCAGCGTTGAAGCAGGGAAGTCTGAAGCTTTCTTT	CSVEAGKSEAFF
-	TRBJ2-1	-	TRBV9	15	TGTGCCAGCAGCTCTGGGAGGAGCTCCTACAATGAGCAGTTCTTC	CASSSGRSSYNEQFF
few	TRBJ2-1	-	TRBV2	13	TGTGCCAGCATGAGGTCCTCCTACAATGAGCAGTTCTTC	CASMRSSYNEQFF
-	TRBJ2-5	-	TRBV7-6	13	TGTGCCAGCAGCCCCAGGTATGGGGAGACCCAGTACTTC	CASSPRYGETQYF
few	TRBJ2-2	TRBD1	TRBV7-8	14	TGTGCCAGCAGAGGGACAGGGAACACCGGGGAGCTGTTTTTT	CASRGTGNTGELFF
few	TRBJ2-5	TRBD1	TRBV14	15	TGTGCCAGCAGCCTATCTACAGGGGCCCAAGAGACCCAGTACTTC	CASSLSTGAQETQYF
few	TRBJ2-2	-	TRBV7-9	14	TGTGCCAGCAGGCACCGGACCCCCACCGGGGAGCTGTTTTTT	CASRHRTPTGELFF
few	TRBJ2-7	TRBD2	TRBV19	15	TGTGCCAGTAGCCTCCTAGCGGGAGTTGATTACGAGCAGTACTTC	CASSLLAGVDYEQYF
few	TRBJ2-1	TRBD2	TRBV7-2	14	TGTGCCAGCAGCCTTCGCATCCGGGAGGCTGAGCAGTTCTTC	CASSLRIREAEQFF
-	TRBJ2-3	-	TRBV5-1	13	TGCGCCAGCAGCTCGGGGAGCACAGATACGCAGTATTTT	CASSSGSTDTQYF
-	TRBJ2-1	TRBD2	TRBV30	16	TGTGCCTCCTCGGGACTAGCGGGGAGCTCCTACAATGAGCAGTTCTTC	CASSGLAGSSYNEQFF
few	TRBJ2-1	-	TRBV4-1	13	TGCGCCAGCACCCAAGGACCGGGCCGCCTGCAGTTCTTC	CASTQGPGRLQFF
-	TRBJ1-1	-	TRBV5-1	13	TGCGCCAGCAGCTTGGCCTCGGACACTGAAGCTTTCTTT	CASSLASDTEAFF
-	TRBJ2-7	-	TRBV30	12	TGTGCCTGGAGTGTCCAGGGGTGGGAGCAGTACTTC	CAWSVQGWEQYF
-	TRBJ2-5	TRBD2	TRBV4-2	16	TGTGCCAGCAGCCAAGATCCACAGGCGGCGGGGGGGACCCAGTACTTC	CASSQDPQAAGGTQYF
few	TRBJ1-2	-	TRBV29-1	12	TGCAGCGTCCGGAGGGATAGCTATGGCTACACCTTC	CSVRRDSYGYTF
-	TRBJ1-2	-	TRBV14	13	TGTGCCAGCAGCCAAGGTGGCTCCGATGGCTACACCTTC	CASSQGGSDGYTF
-	TRBJ2-3	-	TRBV15	16	TGTGCCACCAGCAACTCCCCGTCGGCAACCACAGATACGCAGTATTTT	CATSNSPSATTDTQYF
few	TRBJ1-5	-	TRBV4-1	17	TGCGCCAGCAGCCAAGCAGGAGACCCCCGGAGCAATCAGCCCCAGCATTTT	CASSQAGDPRSNQPQHF
few	TRBJ2-1	-	TRBV2	16	TGTGCCAGCAGTGAAGGGGGCCGGAGCTCCTACAATGAGCAGTTCTTC	CASSEGGRSSYNEQFF
-	TRBJ1-1	-	TRBV28	16	TGTGCCAGCAGTCCCCCGACAGGAACCTTGAACACTGAAGCTTTCTTT	CASSPPTGTLNTEAFF
-	TRBJ2-5	-	TRBV11-2	12	TGTGCCAGCAGCTTTAGGGGAGAGACCCAGTACTTC	CASSFRGETQYF
-	TRBJ2-5	TRBD1	TRBV6-6	16	TGTGCCAGCAGTTACGGTGCAGGGGGCCCTACGGAGACCCAGTACTTC	CASSYGAGGPTETQYF
-	TRBJ1-2	TRBD1	TRBV29-1	13	TGCAGCGCTTATTTCCGAGGGGGCGTCGGCTACACCTTC	CSAYFRGGVGYTF
-	TRBJ2-5	TRBD2	TRBV11-2	19	TGTGCCAGCAGCTTAGATAGTCGACTAGCGGGGGCCCAACAAGAGACCCAGTACTTC	CASSLDSRLAGAQQETQYF
few	TRBJ1-1	TRBD1	TRBV6-5	15	TGTGCCAGCAGTTACCGGAGGACAGGGAATACTGAAGCTTTCTTT	CASSYRRTGNTEAFF
-	TRBJ2-3	-	TRBV2	12	TGTGCCAGCACCGGGGCTGCAGATACGCAGTATTTT	CASTGAADTQYF
few	TRBJ1-1	-	TRBV18	15	TGTGCCAGCTCCCTCCGGGGAGGCGGGAACACTGAAGCTTTCTTT	CASSLRGGGNTEAFF
few	TRBJ2-5	-	TRBV7-9	13	TGTGCCAGCAGCTTAGTGTGGCTAGAGACCCAGTACTTC	CASSLVWLETQYF
-	TRBJ2-7	-	TRBV29-1	12	TGCAGCGTTGTGGCAGGGAGTTACGAGCAGTACTTC	CSVVAGSYEQYF
-	TRBJ1-4	TRBD1	TRBV28	14	TGTGCCAGCAGTCAGGGACAGCAAGATGAAAAACTGTTTTTT	CASSQGQQDEKLFF
-	TRBJ1-4	-	TRBV27	12	TGTGCCAGTAGACAGAGAGATGAAAAACTGTTTTTT	CASRQRDEKLFF
-	TRBJ2-2	-	TRBV19	13	TGTGCCAGTAGTCCTCAGGGTGCCGGGGAGCTGTTTTTT	CASSPQGAGELFF
few	TRBJ1-1	-	TRBV18	15	TGTGCCAGCTCACCGGGACGGCCAGCGGACACTGAAGCTTTCTTT	CASSPGRPADTEAFF
few	TRBJ2-7	TRBD2	TRBV4-2	16	TGTGCCAGCAGCCAAGATACTAGCGGGGACCCCTACGAGCAGTACTTC	CASSQDTSGDPYEQYF